Shown below are 4 T cell receptor beta chains from a single sample sequenced in a study of shared clonotypes between healthy human individuals. Profiled with immunoSEQ multiplex PCR; TCRdb holds only in-frame clones, not every one. The sample contains about 1 million clones, under 80% of which appear only once. The specimen sequenced was memory CD4+ T cells sorted from blood. The subset is: CD45RA-negative fraction. Source of these receptors: a man between 18 and 35 years old in good health.

On this clone itself: It may be a read error: a sequence one base away is much more abundant. The J gene is TRBJ2-7, the V gene TRBV5-4; TRBD1 agrees at 11 bases. From germline, CDR1 is SGHNT and CDR2 YYREEE (reference sequence). The junction had 2 bases not matched to a gene; V was cut back by 4 bases and J by 2 bases. This CDR3 is built from 14 residues. The DNA for the CDR3 is TGTGCCAGCAGCGCGGGACAGGGGGCCTACGAGCAGTACTTC. Amino acid sequence: CASSAGQGAYEQYF.

V usage is TRBV6-1 and J usage is TRBJ2-7; 10 bases are shared with TRBD1. This CDR3 has 14 residues. After removal of 6 bases from V and 7 bases from J, the junction contained 9 bases not matched to a gene. Germline loops: CDR1 MNHNS, CDR2 SASEGT. In DNA form, the CDR3 reads TGTGCCAGCAGGGGGGACAGGGGAGAGAGGGAGCAGTACTTC. This encodes CASRGDRGEREQYF.

The CDR3 nucleotides read TGTGCCAGCAGTTTACATGGGGCTGGTGAAAAACTGTTTTTT. It codes for CASSLHGAGEKLFF. The J gene is TRBJ1-4, the V gene TRBV28; D possibly corresponds to TRBD1 (5 bases). The CDR3 extends over 14 amino acids. Trimming left V 2 bases short and J 7 bases short, with 11 bases between. The germline CDR1 and CDR2 sequences are MDHEN and SYDVKM.

The chain has TRBV7-3 and TRBJ2-4; D unclear. The CDR3 spans 16 residues. V lost 6 bases and J 0 bases, leaving 15 bases between the germline ends. Germline V lookup: CDR1 SGHTA, CDR2 FQGTGA. DNA of the CDR3: TGTGCCAGCAGAATTGTGGGGTTACTAGCCAAAAACATTCAGTACTTC. Its protein is CASRIVGLLAKNIQYF.